The clone carrying this TCR beta chain was recorded a few times. No antigen is known for it. With iRepertoire HTBI primers and Arm-PCR of CDR3 regions, TCR beta libraries were built. Source study methods: Looking across samples, the authors found 55 to 80 TRBV and some 13 TRBJ segments. MiXCR, run by TCRdb on the multiplex PCR reads, gives a single entry per CDR3 protein. The V and J calls reflect TCRdb's pipeline rather than the authors' work. The data hold hundreds of thousands of distinct CDR3 sequences, with around 17% observed a single time. The record originates from a study of regulatory T cells in long-lasting Graves disease. The wider study: Antithyroid drugs had been taken under 3 months by newly diagnosed Graves' patients.

Study outcomes and limitations: Persistent Graves' patients showed less TCR diversity than newly diagnosed ones.

Indicated time point: newly diagnosed GD, antithyroid drugs for less than 3 months. RNA isolated from PBMCs was used to make the TCR library. The sample was also linked to a second study, of T cells in Graves' hyperthyroidism and ophthalmopathy.

The receptor was derived from a young woman with Graves disease. This specimen consisted of peripheral blood mononuclear cells (PBMCs), obtained at new diagnosis, from a patient treated with antithyroid drugs.

The CDR3 DNA reads as TGTGCCAGCAGTTACTTTACAGGGTTCTACGAGCAGTACTTC. Residues: CASSYFTGFYEQYF. The J gene is TRBJ2-7, the V gene TRBV6-9; D is possibly TRBD1 (6 bases). CDR3 length equals 14 residues. Deletions cut 3 bases from V and 3 bases from J, with 12 bases between. Per germline, CDR1 MNHGY and CDR2 SVAAGI.